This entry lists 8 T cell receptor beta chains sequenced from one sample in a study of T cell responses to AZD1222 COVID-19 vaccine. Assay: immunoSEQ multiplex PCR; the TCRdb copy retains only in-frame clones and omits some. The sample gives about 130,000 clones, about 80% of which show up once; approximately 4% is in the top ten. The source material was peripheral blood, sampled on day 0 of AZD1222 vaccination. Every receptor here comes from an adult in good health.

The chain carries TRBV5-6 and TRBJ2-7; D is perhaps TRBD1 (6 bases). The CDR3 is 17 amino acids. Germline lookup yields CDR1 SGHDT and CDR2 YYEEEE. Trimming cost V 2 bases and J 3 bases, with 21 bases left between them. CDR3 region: CASSFSGVRQIVYEQYF. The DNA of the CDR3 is TGTGCCAGCAGCTTCTCAGGGGTCAGGCAGATAGTCTACGAGCAGTACTTC.

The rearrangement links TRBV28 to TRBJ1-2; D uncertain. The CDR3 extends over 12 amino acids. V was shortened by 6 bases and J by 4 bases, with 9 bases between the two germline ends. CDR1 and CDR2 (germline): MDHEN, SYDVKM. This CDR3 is CASSPRAYGYTF. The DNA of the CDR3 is TGTGCCAGCAGCCCAAGGGCCTATGGCTACACCTTC.

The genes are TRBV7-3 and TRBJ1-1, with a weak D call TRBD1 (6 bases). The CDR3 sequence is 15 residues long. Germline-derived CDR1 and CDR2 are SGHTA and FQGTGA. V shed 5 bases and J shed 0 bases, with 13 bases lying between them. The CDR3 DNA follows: TGTGCCAGCAGCCAAGGGGGGCAGTTGAACACTGAAGCTTTCTTT. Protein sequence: CASSQGGQLNTEAFF.

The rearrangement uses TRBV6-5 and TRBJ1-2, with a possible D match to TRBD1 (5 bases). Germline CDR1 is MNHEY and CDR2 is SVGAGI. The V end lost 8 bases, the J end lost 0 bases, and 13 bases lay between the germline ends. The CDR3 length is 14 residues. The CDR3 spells CASSPAGTNYGYTF. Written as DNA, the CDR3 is TGTGCCAGCTCCCCGGCAGGGACTAACTATGGCTACACCTTC.

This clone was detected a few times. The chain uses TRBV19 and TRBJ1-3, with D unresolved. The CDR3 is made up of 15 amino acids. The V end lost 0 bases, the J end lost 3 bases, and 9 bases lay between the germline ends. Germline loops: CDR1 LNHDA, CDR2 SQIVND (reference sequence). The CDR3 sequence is CASSIELGIGNTIYF. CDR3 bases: TGTGCCAGTAGTATAGAGTTGGGGATTGGAAACACCATATATTTT.

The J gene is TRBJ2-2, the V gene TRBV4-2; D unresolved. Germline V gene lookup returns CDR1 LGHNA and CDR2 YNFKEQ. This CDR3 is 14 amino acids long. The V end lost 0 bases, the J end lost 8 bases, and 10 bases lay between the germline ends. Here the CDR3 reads CASSQDLVPGELFF. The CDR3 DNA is TGTGCCAGCAGCCAAGATTTAGTACCTGGGGAGCTGTTTTTT.

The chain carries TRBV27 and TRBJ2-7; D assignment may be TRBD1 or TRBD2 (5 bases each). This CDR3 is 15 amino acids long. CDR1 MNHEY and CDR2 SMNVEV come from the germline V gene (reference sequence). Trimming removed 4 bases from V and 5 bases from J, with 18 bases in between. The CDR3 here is CASSSPGTPPHEQYF. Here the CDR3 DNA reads TGTGCCAGCAGTTCACCAGGGACCCCTCCTCACGAGCAGTACTTC.

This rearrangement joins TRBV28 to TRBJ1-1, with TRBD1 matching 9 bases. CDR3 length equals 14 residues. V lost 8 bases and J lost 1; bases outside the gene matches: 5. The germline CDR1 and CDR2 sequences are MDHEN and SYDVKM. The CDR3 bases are TGTGCCAGCGGGTCGGGACAGGGGAACACTGAAGCTTTCTTT. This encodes CASGSGQGNTEAFF.